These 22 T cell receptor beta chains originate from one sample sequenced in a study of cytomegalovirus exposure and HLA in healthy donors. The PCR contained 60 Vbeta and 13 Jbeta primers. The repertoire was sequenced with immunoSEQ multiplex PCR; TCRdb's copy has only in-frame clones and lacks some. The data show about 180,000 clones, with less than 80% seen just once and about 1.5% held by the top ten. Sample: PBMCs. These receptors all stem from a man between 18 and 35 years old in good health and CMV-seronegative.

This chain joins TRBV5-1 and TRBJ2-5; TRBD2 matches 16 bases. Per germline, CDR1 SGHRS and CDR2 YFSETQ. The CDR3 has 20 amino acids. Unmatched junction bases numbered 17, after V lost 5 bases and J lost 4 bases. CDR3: CASRQKMNGTSGGAAETQYF. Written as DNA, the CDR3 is TGCGCCAGCAGACAAAAGATGAACGGGACTAGCGGGGGGGCCGCAGAGACCCAGTACTTC.

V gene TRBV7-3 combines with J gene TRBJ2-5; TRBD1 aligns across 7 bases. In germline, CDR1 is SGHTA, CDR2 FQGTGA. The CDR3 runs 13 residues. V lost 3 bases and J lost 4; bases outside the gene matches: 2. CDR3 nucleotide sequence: TGTGCCAGCAGCTTGGGACAGTTAGAGACCCAGTACTTC. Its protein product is CASSLGQLETQYF. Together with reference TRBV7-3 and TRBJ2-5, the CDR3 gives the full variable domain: GAGVSQTPSNKVTEKGKYVELRCDPISGHTALYWYRQSLGQGPEFLIYFQGTGAADDSGLPNDRFFAVRPEGSVSTLKIQRTERGDSAVYLCASSLGQLETQYFGPGTRLLVL.

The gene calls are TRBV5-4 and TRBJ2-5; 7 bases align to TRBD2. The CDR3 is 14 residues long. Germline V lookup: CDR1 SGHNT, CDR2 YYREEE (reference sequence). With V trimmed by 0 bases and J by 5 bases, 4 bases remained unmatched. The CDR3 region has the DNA TGTGCCAGCAGCTTGGCGACTAGCCGCGAGACCCAGTACTTC. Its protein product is CASSLATSRETQYF.

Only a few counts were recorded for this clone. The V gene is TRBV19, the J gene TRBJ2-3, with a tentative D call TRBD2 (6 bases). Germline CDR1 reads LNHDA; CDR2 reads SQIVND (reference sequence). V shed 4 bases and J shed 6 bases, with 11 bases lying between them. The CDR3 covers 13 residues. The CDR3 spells CASSRWGVDTQYF. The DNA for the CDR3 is TGTGCCAGTAGTAGGTGGGGGGTGGATACGCAGTATTTT.

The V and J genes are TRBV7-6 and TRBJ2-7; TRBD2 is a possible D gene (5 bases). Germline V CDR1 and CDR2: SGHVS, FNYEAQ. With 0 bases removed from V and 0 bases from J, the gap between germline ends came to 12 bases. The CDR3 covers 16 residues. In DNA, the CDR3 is TGTGCCAGCAGCTTAGCGTTCGGGGAGATCTCCTACGAGCAGTACTTC. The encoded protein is CASSLAFGEISYEQYF.

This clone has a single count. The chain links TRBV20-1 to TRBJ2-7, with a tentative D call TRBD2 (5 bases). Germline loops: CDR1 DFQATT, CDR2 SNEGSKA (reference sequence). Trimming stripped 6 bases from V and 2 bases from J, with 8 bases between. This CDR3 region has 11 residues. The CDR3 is CSATGTYEQYF. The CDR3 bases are TGCAGTGCGACCGGGACCTACGAGCAGTACTTC.

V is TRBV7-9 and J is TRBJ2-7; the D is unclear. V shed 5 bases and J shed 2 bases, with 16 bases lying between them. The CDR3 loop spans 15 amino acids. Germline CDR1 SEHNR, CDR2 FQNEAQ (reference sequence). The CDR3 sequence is CASSRPAVLPYEQYF. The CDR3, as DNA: TGTGCCAGCAGCCGGCCGGCGGTACTTCCCTACGAGCAGTACTTC. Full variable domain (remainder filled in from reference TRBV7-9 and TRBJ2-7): DTGVSQNPRHKITKRGQNVTFRCDPISEHNRLYWYRQTLGQGPEFLTYFQNEAQLEKSRLLSDRFSAERPKGSFSTLEIQRTEQGDSAMYLCASSRPAVLPYEQYFGPGTRLTVT.

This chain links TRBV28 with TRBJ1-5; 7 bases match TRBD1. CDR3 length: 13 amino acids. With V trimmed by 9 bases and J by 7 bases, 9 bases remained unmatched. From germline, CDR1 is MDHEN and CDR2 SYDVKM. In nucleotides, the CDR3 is TGTGCCAGTATAGGGACAGTAGACCAGCCCCAGCATTTT. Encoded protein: CASIGTVDQPQHF.

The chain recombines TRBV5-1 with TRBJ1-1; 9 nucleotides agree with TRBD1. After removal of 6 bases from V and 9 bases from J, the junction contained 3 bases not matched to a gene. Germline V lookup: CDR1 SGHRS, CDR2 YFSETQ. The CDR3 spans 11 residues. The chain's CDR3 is CASKDRGKAFF. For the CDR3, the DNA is TGCGCCAGCAAAGACAGGGGGAAAGCTTTCTTT.

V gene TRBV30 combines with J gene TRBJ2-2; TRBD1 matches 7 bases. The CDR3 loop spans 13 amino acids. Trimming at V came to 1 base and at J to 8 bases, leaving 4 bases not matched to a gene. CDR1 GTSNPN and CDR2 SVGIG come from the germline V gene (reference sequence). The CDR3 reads CAWSATGQGELFF. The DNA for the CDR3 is TGTGCCTGGAGTGCGACAGGGCAGGGGGAGCTGTTTTTT.

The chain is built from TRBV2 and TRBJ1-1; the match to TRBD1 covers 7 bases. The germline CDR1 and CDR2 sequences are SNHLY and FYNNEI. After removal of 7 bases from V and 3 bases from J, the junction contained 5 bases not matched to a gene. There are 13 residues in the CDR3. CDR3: CASMGQPDTEAFF. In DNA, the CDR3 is TGTGCCAGCATGGGACAGCCTGACACTGAAGCTTTCTTT.

CDR3 loop: CASSSLAGQSYNEQFF. CDR3 DNA sequence: TGTGCCAGCAGCTCCCTAGCGGGTCAATCCTACAATGAGCAGTTCTTC. This sequence joins TRBV7-8 and TRBJ2-1, with 8 bases aligning to TRBD2. In germline, CDR1 is SGHVS, CDR2 FQNEAQ. Unmatched junction bases numbered 6, after V lost 4 bases and J lost 1 base. The CDR3 has 16 residues.

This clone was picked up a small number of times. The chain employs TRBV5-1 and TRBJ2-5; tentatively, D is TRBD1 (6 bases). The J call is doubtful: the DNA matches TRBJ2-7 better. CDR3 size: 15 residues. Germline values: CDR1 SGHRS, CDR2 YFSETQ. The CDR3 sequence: CASRGSDSDPYEQYF. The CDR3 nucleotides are TGCGCCAGCAGGGGATCGGACAGTGATCCCTACGAGCAGTACTTC.

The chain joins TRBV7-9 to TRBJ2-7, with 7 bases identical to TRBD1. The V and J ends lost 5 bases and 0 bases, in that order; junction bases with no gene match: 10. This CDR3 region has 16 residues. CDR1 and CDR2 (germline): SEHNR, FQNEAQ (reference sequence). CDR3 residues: CASSAWLGQISYEQYF. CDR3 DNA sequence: TGTGCCAGCAGCGCATGGTTGGGACAGATCTCCTACGAGCAGTACTTC.

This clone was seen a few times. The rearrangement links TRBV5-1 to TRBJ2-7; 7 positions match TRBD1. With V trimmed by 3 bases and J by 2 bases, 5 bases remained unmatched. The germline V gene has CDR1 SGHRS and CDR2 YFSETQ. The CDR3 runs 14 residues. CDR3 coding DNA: TGCGCCAGCAGCTCCCCGGGGACAGCCTACGAGCAGTACTTC. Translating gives CASSSPGTAYEQYF.

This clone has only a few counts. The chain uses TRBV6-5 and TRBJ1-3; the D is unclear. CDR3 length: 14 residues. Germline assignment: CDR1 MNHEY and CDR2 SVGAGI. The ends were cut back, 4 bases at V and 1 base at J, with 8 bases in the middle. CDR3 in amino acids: CASSSPGSGNTIYF. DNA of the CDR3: TGTGCCAGCAGTTCTCCGGGGTCTGGAAACACCATATATTTT.

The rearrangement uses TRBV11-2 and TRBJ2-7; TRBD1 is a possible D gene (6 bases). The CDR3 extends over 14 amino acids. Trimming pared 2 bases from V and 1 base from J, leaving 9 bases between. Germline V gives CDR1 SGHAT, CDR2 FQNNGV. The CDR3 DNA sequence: TGTGCCAGCAGCTTAAGGGGGATTTCCTACGAGCAGTACTTC. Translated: CASSLRGISYEQYF.

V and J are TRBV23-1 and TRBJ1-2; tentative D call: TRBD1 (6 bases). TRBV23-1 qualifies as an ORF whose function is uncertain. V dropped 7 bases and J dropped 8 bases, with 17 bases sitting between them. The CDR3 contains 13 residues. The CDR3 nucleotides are TGCGCCAGCACCTTCCGGGGGGCCGACGGCTACACCTTC. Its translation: CASTFRGADGYTF.

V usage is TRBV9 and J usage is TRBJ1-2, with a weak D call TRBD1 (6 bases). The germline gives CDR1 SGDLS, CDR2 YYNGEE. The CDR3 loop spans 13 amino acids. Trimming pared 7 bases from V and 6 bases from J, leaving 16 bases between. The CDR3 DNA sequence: TGTGCCAGCCCAGGGGCCCTATTTAATGGCTACACCTTC. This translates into CASPGALFNGYTF.

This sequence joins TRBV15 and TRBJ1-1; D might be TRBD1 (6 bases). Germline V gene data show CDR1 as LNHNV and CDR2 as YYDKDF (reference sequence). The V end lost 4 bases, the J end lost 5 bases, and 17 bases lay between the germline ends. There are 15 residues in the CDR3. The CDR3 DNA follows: TGTGCCACCAGCATGACAGGCGGTTTATTTACTGAAGCTTTCTTT. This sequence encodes CATSMTGGLFTEAFF. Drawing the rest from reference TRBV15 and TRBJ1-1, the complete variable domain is DAMVIQNPRYQVTQFGKPVTLSCSQTLNHNVMYWYQQKSSQAPKLLFHYYDKDFNNEADTPDNFQSRRPNTSFCFLDIRSPGLGDTAMYLCATSMTGGLFTEAFFGQGTRLTVV.

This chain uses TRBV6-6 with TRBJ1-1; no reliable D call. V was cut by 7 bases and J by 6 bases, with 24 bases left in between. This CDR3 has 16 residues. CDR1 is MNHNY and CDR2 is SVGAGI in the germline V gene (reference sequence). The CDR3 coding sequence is TGTGCCAGCACCTCCCACCGAGCCCGAACGATCGCTGAAGCTTTCTTT. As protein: CASTSHRARTIAEAFF.

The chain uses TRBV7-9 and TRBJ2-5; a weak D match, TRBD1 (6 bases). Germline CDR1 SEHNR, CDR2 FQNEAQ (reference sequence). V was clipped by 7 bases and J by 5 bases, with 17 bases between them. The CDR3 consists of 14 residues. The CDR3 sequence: CASTKVGAGETQYF. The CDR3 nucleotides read TGTGCCAGCACCAAGGTGGGGGCCGGGGAGACCCAGTACTTC.